These 6 T cell receptor beta chains came from one sample sequenced in a study of T cells in Graves' hyperthyroidism and ophthalmopathy. RNA transcripts provided the source from which TCR beta CDR3 regions were amplified. Using the HTBI primer set, a first-round RT-PCR was run on the TCR CDR3. TCRdb independently ran MiXCR on the multiplex PCR reads; one entry per CDR3 protein. The data show about 600,000 distinct CDR3 sequences, with about a sixth seen just once and about 3.5% held by the top ten. The specimen sequenced was blood. The receptors stem from a woman in her 40s with Graves' ophthalmopathy.

This clonotype was seen only a few times. The chain combines TRBV7-9 with TRBJ1-3; D gene unclear. Deletions cut 0 bases from V and 2 bases from J, with 5 bases between. Germline-derived CDR1 and CDR2 are SEHNR and FQNEAQ (reference sequence). The length of the CDR3 is 14 residues. This CDR3 reads CASSLATPGNTIYF. As DNA, the CDR3 is TGTGCCAGCAGCTTAGCGACCCCTGGAAACACCATATATTTT. The full variable domain, in which reference TRBV7-9 and TRBJ1-3 provide the parts outside the CDR3, is DTGVSQNPRHKITKRGQNVTFRCDPISEHNRLYWYRQTLGQGPEFLTYFQNEAQLEKSRLLSDRFSAERPKGSFSTLEIQRTEQGDSAMYLCASSLATPGNTIYFGEGSWLTVV.

This clonotype was detected ten times or more. The rearrangement links TRBV28 to TRBJ2-2, with 9 bases aligning to TRBD1. Trimming cost V 5 bases and J 7 bases; bases outside gene matches: 11. Germline assignment: CDR1 MDHEN and CDR2 SYDVKM. CDR3 size: 16 residues. The CDR3 protein is CASSLRTGVGGGELFF. As DNA, the CDR3 is TGTGCCAGCAGTCTCCGGACAGGGGTTGGGGGCGGGGAGCTGTTTTTT.

This clonotype was counted ten times or more. The rearrangement links TRBV6-2 or TRBV6-3 to TRBJ2-1; 8 bases are shared with TRBD2. There are 19 residues in the CDR3. Germline V gene data show CDR1 as MNHEY and CDR2 as SVGEGT. Losses at the gene ends were 3 bases for V and 1 base for J; bases not matched to a gene: 14. Here the CDR3 DNA reads TGTGCCAGCAGTTATCCCACTAGCGGACACACGAGGTCCTACAATGAGCAGTTCTTC. Translating it yields CASSYPTSGHTRSYNEQFF.

A few counts support this clonotype. This chain joins TRBV2 and TRBJ2-7, with D uncertain. The length of the CDR3 is 14 residues. CDR1 is SNHLY, CDR2 FYNNEI, per germline. The germline V and J ends were trimmed by 6 bases and 5 bases, with 17 bases remaining between them. As DNA, the CDR3 is TGTGCCAGCAGGGCGGTTGGAGCACCCCACGAGCAGTACTTC. This gives the protein CASRAVGAPHEQYF.

This clonotype was seen a few times. The CDR3 reads CASSQLGSLNTEAFF. The CDR3 DNA sequence: TGCGCCAGCAGCCAACTTGGCAGCTTGAACACTGAAGCTTTCTTT. This chain links TRBV4-1 with TRBJ1-1; D unclear. Trimming shortened V by 2 bases and J by 0 bases, and 10 bases separated the two germline ends. In germline, CDR1 is MGHRA, CDR2 YSYEKL. This CDR3 comprises 15 residues.

This clonotype was counted at least ten times. The gene calls are TRBV13 and TRBJ2-3; the D gene is possibly TRBD2 (5 bases). The CDR3 runs 14 residues. Germline V gene data show CDR1 as PRHDT and CDR2 as FYEKMQ (reference sequence). V was shortened by 5 bases and J by 0 bases, with 9 bases between the two germline ends. CDR3 amino acids: CASSRRTSTDTQYF. The CDR3 DNA reads TGTGCCAGCAGCCGACGGACTAGCACAGATACGCAGTATTTT.